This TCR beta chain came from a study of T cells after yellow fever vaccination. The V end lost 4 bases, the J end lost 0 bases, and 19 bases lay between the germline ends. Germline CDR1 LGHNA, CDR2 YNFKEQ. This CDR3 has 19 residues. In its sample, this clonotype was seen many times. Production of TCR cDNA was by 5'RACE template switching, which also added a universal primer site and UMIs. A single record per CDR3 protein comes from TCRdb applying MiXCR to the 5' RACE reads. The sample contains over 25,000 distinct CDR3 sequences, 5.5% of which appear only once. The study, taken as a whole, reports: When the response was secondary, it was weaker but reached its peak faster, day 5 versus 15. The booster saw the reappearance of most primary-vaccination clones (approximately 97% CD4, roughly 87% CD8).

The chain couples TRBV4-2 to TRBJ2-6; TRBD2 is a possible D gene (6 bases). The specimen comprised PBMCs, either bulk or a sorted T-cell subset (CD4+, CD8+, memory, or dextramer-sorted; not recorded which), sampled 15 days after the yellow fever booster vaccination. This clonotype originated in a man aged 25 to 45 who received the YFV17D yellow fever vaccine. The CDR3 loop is CASSPLTGTAPSGANVLTF. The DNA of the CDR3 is TGTGCCAGCAGCCCTTTAACCGGGACTGCACCCTCTGGGGCCAACGTCCTGACTTTC.